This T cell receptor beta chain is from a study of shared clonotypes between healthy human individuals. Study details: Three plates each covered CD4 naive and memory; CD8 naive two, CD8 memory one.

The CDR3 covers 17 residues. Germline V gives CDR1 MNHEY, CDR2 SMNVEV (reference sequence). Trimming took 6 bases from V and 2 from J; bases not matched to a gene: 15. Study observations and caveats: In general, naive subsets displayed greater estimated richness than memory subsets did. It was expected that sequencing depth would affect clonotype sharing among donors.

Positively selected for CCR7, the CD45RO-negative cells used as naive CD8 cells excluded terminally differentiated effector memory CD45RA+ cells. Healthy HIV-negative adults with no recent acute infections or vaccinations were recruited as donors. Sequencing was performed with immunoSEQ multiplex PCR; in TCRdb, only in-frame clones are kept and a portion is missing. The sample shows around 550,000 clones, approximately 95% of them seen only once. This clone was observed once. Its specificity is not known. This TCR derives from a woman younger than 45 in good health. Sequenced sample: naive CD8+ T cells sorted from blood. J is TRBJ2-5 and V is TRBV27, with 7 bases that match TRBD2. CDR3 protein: CASSRQAGTTFQETQYF. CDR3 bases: TGTGCCAGCAGCCGGCAGGCAGGGACTACTTTTCAAGAGACCCAGTACTTC.